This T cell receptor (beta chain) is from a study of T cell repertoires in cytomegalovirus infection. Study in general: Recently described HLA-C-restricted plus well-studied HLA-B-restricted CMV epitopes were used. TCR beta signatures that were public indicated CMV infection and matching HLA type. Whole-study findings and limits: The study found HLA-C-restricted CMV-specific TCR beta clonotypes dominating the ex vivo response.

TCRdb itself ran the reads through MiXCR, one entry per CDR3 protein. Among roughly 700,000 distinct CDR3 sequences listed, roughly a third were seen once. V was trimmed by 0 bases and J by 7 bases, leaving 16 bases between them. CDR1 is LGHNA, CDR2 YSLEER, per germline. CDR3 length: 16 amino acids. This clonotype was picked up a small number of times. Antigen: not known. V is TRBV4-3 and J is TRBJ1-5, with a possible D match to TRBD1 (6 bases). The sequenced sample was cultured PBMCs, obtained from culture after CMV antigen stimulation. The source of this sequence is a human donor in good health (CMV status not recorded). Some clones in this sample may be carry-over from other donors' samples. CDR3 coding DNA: TGCGCCAGCAGCCAAGATTCTACAGGGTTGGGGCAGCCCCAGCATTTT. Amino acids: CASSQDSTGLGQPQHF.